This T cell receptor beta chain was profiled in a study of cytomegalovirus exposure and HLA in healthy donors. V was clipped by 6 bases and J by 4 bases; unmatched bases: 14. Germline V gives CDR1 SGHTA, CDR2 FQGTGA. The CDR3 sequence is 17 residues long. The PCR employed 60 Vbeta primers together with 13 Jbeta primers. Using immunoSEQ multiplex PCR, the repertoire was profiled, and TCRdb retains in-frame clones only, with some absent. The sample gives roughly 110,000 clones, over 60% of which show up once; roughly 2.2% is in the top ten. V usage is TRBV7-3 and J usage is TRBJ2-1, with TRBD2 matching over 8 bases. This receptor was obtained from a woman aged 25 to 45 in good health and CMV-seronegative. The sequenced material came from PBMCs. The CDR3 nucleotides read TGTGCCAGCAGTCCTCAGGCGCCCGGGAGGGGGTACAATGAGCAGTTCTTC. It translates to CASSPQAPGRGYNEQFF.